This T cell receptor (beta chain) was found in a study of blood T cell repertoires in COVID-19. As for the study in general: T cells, B-cell-depleted T cells, or PBMCs provided the cDNA or gDNA that served as material.

Data came from immunoSEQ multiplex PCR; TCRdb stores just in-frame clones and leaves some out. Among hundreds of thousands of clones, about 89% were seen once, and the ten largest hold around 7.8%. This clonotype originated in a woman between 45 and 60 years old who had recovered from COVID-19. Input material: peripheral blood.

CDR3 coding DNA: TGTGCCACCCAAGAGGAGCAGTCCCACGAGCAGTACTTC. Amino acids: CATQEEQSHEQYF. J is TRBJ2-7 and V is TRBV15; D is uncertain. The V and J ends lost 8 bases and 5 bases respectively, with 16 bases between them. The CDR3 runs to 13 residues. The V gene's germline CDR1 is LNHNV and CDR2 YYDKDF (reference sequence).